This T cell receptor (beta chain) was obtained from a study of T cell responses to AZD1222 COVID-19 vaccine. Notes on this clone: The antigen is undetermined.

The assay was immunoSEQ multiplex PCR, and TCRdb's table has in-frame clones only and misses some. The sample has about 130,000 clones; around 90% are singletons. Notes on the study in general: White British people made up most donors, females outnumbered males, and clonal diversity was possibly underestimated.

The germline V gene encodes CDR1 SGHRS and CDR2 YFSETQ. Trimming removed 0 bases from V and 4 bases from J; junction bases left unmatched: 10. CDR3 length equals 17 residues. This TCR was recovered from an adult who received the AZD1222 COVID-19 vaccine. The chain combines TRBV5-1 with TRBJ2-7; 10 bases are shared with TRBD1. The material sequenced was peripheral blood, taken 28 days after the second AZD1222 dose. The CDR3 coding sequence is TGCGCCAGCAGCTTGGTTGTGACAGGGGGCCGATCGTACGAGCAGTACTTC. Its protein is CASSLVVTGGRSYEQYF.